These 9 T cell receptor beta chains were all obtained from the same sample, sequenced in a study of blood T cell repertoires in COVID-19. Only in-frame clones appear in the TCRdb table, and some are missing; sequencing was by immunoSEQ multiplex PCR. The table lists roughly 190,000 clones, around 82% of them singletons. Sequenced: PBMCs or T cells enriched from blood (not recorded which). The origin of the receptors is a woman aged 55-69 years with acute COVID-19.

In nucleotides, the CDR3 is TGTGCCAGCAGCTTGGGAGCGGGAGGGTTGAACAGCGCCTACGAGCAGTACTTC. Its translation is CASSLGAGGLNSAYEQYF. The chain recombines TRBV5-6 with TRBJ2-7, with TRBD2 matching over 10 bases. The J segment lost 2 bases and the V segment lost 0 bases, leaving 11 bases of the junction unmatched. The CDR3 is 18 amino acids. Looked up from germline, CDR1 is SGHDT and CDR2 is YYEEEE.

The CDR3 coding sequence is TGTGCCAGCAGCCTATACCAAGTGACTGGAAACACCATATATTTT. This sequence encodes CASSLYQVTGNTIYF. This sequence joins TRBV7-9 and TRBJ1-3; D unresolved. The length of the CDR3 is 15 residues. Germline assignment: CDR1 SEHNR and CDR2 FQNEAQ (reference sequence). With 5 bases removed from V and 2 bases from J, the gap between germline ends came to 13 bases. The complete variable domain, with remaining parts taken from reference TRBV7-9 and TRBJ1-3, reads DTGVSQNPRHKITKRGQNVTFRCDPISEHNRLYWYRQTLGQGPEFLTYFQNEAQLEKSRLLSDRFSAERPKGSFSTLEIQRTEQGDSAMYLCASSLYQVTGNTIYFGEGSWLTVV.

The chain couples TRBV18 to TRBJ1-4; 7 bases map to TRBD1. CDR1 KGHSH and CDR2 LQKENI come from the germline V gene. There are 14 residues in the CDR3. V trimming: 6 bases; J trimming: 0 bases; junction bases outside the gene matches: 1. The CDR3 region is CASSGTATNEKLFF. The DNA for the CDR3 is TGTGCCAGCTCCGGGACAGCAACTAATGAAAAACTGTTTTTT. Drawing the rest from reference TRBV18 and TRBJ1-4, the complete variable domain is NAGVMQNPRHLVRRRGQEARLRCSPMKGHSHVYWYRQLPEEGLKFMVYLQKENIIDESGMPKERFSAEFPKEGPSILRIQQVVRGDSAAYFCASSGTATNEKLFFGSGTQLSVL.

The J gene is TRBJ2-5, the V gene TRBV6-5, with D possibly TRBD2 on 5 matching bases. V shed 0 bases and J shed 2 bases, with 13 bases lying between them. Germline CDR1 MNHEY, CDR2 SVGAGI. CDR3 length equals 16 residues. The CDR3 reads CASSYSSRGVQETQYF. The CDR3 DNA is TGTGCCAGCAGTTACTCGTCCCGGGGAGTGCAAGAGACCCAGTACTTC.

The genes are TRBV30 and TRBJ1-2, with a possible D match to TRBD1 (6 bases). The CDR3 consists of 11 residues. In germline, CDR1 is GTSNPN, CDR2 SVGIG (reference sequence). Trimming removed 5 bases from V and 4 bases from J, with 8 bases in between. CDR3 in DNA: TGTGCCTGGGGACAGACCTATGGCTACACCTTC. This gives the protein CAWGQTYGYTF. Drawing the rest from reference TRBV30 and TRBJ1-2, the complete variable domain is SQTIHQWPATLVQPVGSPLSLECTVEGTSNPNLYWYRQAAGRGLQLLFYSVGIGQISSEVPQNLSASRPQDRQFILSSKKLLLSDSGFYLCAWGQTYGYTFGSGTRLTVV.

The chain's CDR3 is CASSVDSGNEQFF. DNA for the CDR3: TGTGCCAGCAGCGTAGACTCGGGAAATGAGCAGTTCTTC. This chain links TRBV9 with TRBJ2-1, with a weak D call TRBD2 (5 bases). Germline lookup yields CDR1 SGDLS and CDR2 YYNGEE. Between the trimmed V and J ends, which lost 0 bases and 7 bases, there was a span of 8 bases. CDR3 size: 13 residues.

CDR3: CASSPQGALGEQYF. CDR3 nucleotide sequence: TGTGCCAGCAGTCCCCAGGGGGCTTTGGGCGAGCAGTACTTC. J is TRBJ2-7 and V is TRBV2, with 8 bases identical to TRBD1. Germline values: CDR1 SNHLY, CDR2 FYNNEI. The CDR3 runs 14 residues. J lost 6 bases, V lost 5 bases, and 9 bases had no gene match.

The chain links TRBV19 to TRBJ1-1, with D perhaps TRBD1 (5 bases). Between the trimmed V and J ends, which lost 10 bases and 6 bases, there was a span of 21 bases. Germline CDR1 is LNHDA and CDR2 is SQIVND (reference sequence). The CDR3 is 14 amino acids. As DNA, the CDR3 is TGTGCCACCTCGGCCGGGGGAGGTGTGTCTGAAGCTTTCTTT. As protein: CATSAGGGVSEAFF.

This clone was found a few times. The CDR3 sequence is CSVTRDRESSYGYTF. For the CDR3, the DNA is TGCAGCGTTACCCGGGACAGGGAGTCCTCCTATGGCTACACCTTC. The rearrangement joins TRBV29-1 to TRBJ1-2; 9 nucleotides line up with TRBD1. The length of the CDR3 is 15 residues. CDR1 is SQVTM and CDR2 is ANQGSEA in the germline V gene. V was pared by 5 bases and J by 4 bases, with 11 bases of the junction left unmatched.